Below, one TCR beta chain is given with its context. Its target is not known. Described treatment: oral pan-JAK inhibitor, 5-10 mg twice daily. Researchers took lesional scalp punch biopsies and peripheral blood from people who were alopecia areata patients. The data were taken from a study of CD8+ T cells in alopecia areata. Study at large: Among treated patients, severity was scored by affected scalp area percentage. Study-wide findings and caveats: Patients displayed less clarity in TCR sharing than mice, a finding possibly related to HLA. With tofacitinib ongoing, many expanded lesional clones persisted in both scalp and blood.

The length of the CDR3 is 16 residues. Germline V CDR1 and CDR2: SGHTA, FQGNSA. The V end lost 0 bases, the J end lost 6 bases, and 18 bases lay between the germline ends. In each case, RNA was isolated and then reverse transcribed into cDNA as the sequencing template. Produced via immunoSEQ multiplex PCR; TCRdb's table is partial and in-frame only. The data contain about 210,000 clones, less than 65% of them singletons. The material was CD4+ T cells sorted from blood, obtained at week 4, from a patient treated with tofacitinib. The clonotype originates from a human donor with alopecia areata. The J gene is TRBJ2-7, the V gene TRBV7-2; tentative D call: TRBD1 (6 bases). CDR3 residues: CASSLAQGRSRGEQYF. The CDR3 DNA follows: TGTGCCAGCAGCTTAGCTCAGGGGCGGTCCAGGGGCGAGCAGTACTTC.